These 28 T cell receptor beta chains were sequenced from one sample in a study of CD8+CD57+ T cells in acquired aplastic anemia. The template used for profiling TCR beta VDJ and CDR3 was genomic DNA. From the reads, TCRdb called clonotypes with MiXCR, one entry per CDR3 protein. The sample gives some 170,000 distinct CDR3 sequences, 63% of which show up once; about two fifths is in the top ten. Patients included in sequencing had previously demonstrated CD8+CD57+ cell expansion by flow cytometry. Sequencing input: sorted CD4+, CD8+, or CD8+CD57+ T cells (not recorded which) from PBMCs. Source of these receptors: a human donor with aplastic anemia.

This chain links TRBV9 with TRBJ2-7; D might be TRBD2 (5 bases). The CDR3 contains 13 residues. V was clipped by 8 bases and J by 6 bases, with 18 bases between them. Germline CDR1 and CDR2: SGDLS and YYNGEE. CDR3 sequence (DNA): TGTGCCAGACCCCTCTCACCAGGAGGCGAGCAGTACTTC. This gives the protein CARPLSPGGEQYF.

In this sample, this clonotype turned up a few times. The chain links TRBV7-9 to TRBJ1-2, with D uncertain. The CDR3 totals 15 residues. Germline V CDR1 and CDR2: SEHNR, FQNEAQ (reference sequence). V was clipped by 1 base and J by 2 bases, with 11 bases between them. The CDR3 nucleotides read TGTGCCAGCAGCTTAGGGGCAGGAGCAAACTATGGCTACACCTTC. This encodes CASSLGAGANYGYTF.

The V call is TRBV7-2, the J call TRBJ2-1; D not resolved. Looked up from germline, CDR1 is SGHTA and CDR2 is FQGNSA. V was cut by 3 bases and J by 8 bases, with 14 bases left in between. The CDR3 extends over 14 amino acids. The CDR3 DNA sequence: TGTGCCAGCAGCTTGGACGATACAGTCTATGAGCAGTTCTTC. Encoded protein: CASSLDDTVYEQFF.

J is TRBJ2-7 and V is TRBV6-4, with 9 bases fitting TRBD2. V was clipped by 10 bases and J by 6 bases; unmatched bases: 7. The CDR3 length is 12 residues. CDR1 is MRHNA, CDR2 SNTAGT, per germline. The CDR3 DNA is TGTGCCACCAGCAGAGCGGGAGGCGAGCAGTACTTC. Translation: CATSRAGGEQYF.

The chain recombines TRBV5-5 with TRBJ1-6; 8 bases are a match to TRBD1. The V segment lost 4 bases and the J segment 0 bases; nucleotides outside the gene matches: 6. CDR3 length: 17 amino acids. Germline V gene data show CDR1 as SGHKS and CDR2 as YYEKEE (reference sequence). CDR3 in DNA: TGTGCCAGCAGCCTACGGACAGGGAGCTCCTATAATTCACCCCTCCACTTT. This gives the protein CASSLRTGSSYNSPLHF.

V usage is TRBV15 and J usage is TRBJ1-4; D gene uncertain. The germline V gene encodes CDR1 LNHNV and CDR2 YYDKDF (reference sequence). This CDR3 is built from 15 residues. Deletions cut 0 bases from V and 4 bases from J, with 9 bases between. The CDR3 bases are TGTGCCACCAGCAGAGATTCAAGAAGTAATGAAAAACTGTTTTTT. It is translated as CATSRDSRSNEKLFF.

DNA for the CDR3: TGTGCCAGCAGCCAGACAGGGGGGACCAACTATGGCTACACCTTC. It translates to CASSQTGGTNYGYTF. The chain carries TRBV12-3 or TRBV12-4 and TRBJ1-2; 9 nucleotides align to TRBD1. Unmatched junction bases numbered 7, after V lost 6 bases and J lost 2 bases. The CDR3 contains 15 residues.

The sample holds many counts of this clonotype. The chain is built from TRBV7-9 and TRBJ2-3, with D perhaps TRBD2 (6 bases). This CDR3 region has 13 residues. V lost 4 bases and J lost 4, with 9 bases in between. The germline V gene has CDR1 SEHNR and CDR2 FQNEAQ (reference sequence). CDR3 in amino acids: CASSWDFADTQYF. CDR3 sequence (DNA): TGTGCCAGCAGCTGGGACTTCGCAGATACGCAGTATTTT.

The CDR3 spells CATSPGGAPRTEAFF. The DNA of the CDR3 is TGTGCCACCAGCCCAGGGGGCGCCCCGAGGACTGAAGCTTTCTTT. The chain joins TRBV15 to TRBJ1-1; 8 bases match TRBD1. Germline CDR1 reads LNHNV; CDR2 reads YYDKDF (reference sequence). The V gene end was trimmed by 5 bases and the J gene end by 5 bases; junction bases not matched to a gene: 10. This CDR3 comprises 15 residues.

With respect to this clonotype: Germline and junction disagree at one end, which may indicate a read error. The V call is TRBV7-9, the J call TRBJ2-3; 8 positions agree with TRBD1. Germline CDR1 SEHNR, CDR2 FQNEAQ (reference sequence). CDR3 length: 15 residues. CDR3 loop: CASSLDRGFTDTQYF. Written as DNA, the CDR3 is TGTGCCAGTAGCTTAGACAGGGGCTTCACAGATACGCAGTATTTT.

This chain connects TRBV2 to TRBJ2-5; D ambiguous. Trimming shortened V by 7 bases and J by 2 bases, and 11 bases separated the two germline ends. This CDR3 region has 13 residues. Germline CDR1 and CDR2: SNHLY and FYNNEI. The CDR3 DNA reads as TGTGCCAGCACCCCTCAAGCTCAAGAGACCCAGTACTTC. It is translated as CASTPQAQETQYF.

This clonotype came up a few times. CDR3 DNA: TGTGCCAGCAGTTGGACAGATATGAACACTGAAGCTTTCTTT. This translates into CASSWTDMNTEAFF. The gene calls are TRBV27 and TRBJ1-1; TRBD1 is a possible D gene (6 bases). Germline CDR1 reads MNHEY; CDR2 reads SMNVEV (reference sequence). The CDR3 is 14 amino acids. V was trimmed by 4 bases and J by 0 bases, leaving 9 bases between them.

The chain recombines TRBV4-3 with TRBJ2-7, with 7 bases matching TRBD2. The V gene end was trimmed by 2 bases and the J gene end by 3 bases; junction bases not matched to a gene: 7. The CDR3 is made up of 15 amino acids. CDR1 is LGHNA and CDR2 is YSLEER in the germline V gene. The CDR3 sequence is CASSQRVGGSYEQYF. Written as DNA, the CDR3 is TGCGCCAGCAGCCAACGAGTTGGCGGGAGCTACGAGCAGTACTTC.

This clonotype was seen a few times. The junction departs from germline at one end; a sequencing error may be responsible. This rearrangement joins TRBV7-7 to TRBJ2-3, with a weak D call TRBD2 (7 bases). Germline V gives CDR1 SSHAT, CDR2 FNYEAQ (reference sequence). The CDR3 totals 16 residues. The CDR3 sequence is CASSLGRGPTTDTQYF. The CDR3 DNA reads TGTGCTAGCAGCTTGGGGCGGGGGCCTACCACAGATACGCAGTATTTT.

This clonotype was counted once. The rearrangement joins TRBV19 to TRBJ1-6, with 7 positions matching TRBD1. CDR3 length equals 14 residues. CDR1 is LNHDA and CDR2 is SQIVND in the germline V gene (reference sequence). Trimming at V came to 7 bases and at J to 7 bases, leaving 7 bases not matched to a gene. Written as DNA, the CDR3 is TGTGCCAGTACCACCGGGACAGACAATTCACCCCTCCACTTT. This translates into CASTTGTDNSPLHF.

On this clonotype itself: An end of the junction differs from the germline gene, which may be a read error. The rearrangement links TRBV5-6 to TRBJ2-7; D unresolved. Germline values: CDR1 SGHDT, CDR2 YYEEEE. The CDR3 runs 15 residues. CDR3 nucleotides: TGTGCCAGCAGCTTGGCTATTGACCCATCCTACGAGCAGCACTTC. It codes for CASSLAIDPSYEQHF.

The DNA for the CDR3 is TGTGCCAGCAGCCCCAGGGTGGTCAATGAGCAGTTCTTC. This gives the protein CASSPRVVNEQFF. The chain is built from TRBV7-9 and TRBJ2-1, with D perhaps matching TRBD1 (5 bases). This CDR3 region has 13 residues. Germline CDR1 is SEHNR and CDR2 is FQNEAQ (reference sequence). V was clipped by 5 bases and J by 6 bases, with 11 bases between them.

The chain links TRBV19 to TRBJ2-7, with D unresolved. CDR1 is LNHDA and CDR2 is SQIVND in the germline V gene (reference sequence). V was clipped by 0 bases and J by 6 bases, with 12 bases between them. This CDR3 has 14 amino acids. The CDR3 reads CASSIDTLYGEQYF. The CDR3 nucleotides read TGTGCCAGTAGTATAGACACTCTTTACGGCGAGCAGTACTTC.

V usage is TRBV15 and J usage is TRBJ2-3; a weak D match, TRBD1 (6 bases). Trimming stripped 5 bases from V and 2 bases from J, with 11 bases between. Germline assignment: CDR1 LNHNV and CDR2 YYDKDF (reference sequence). The CDR3 runs to 14 residues. In DNA, the CDR3 is TGTGCCACCAGCTCCGGACAGAACACAGATACGCAGTATTTT. Amino acids: CATSSGQNTDTQYF.

Comment on this clonotype: It is unclear where the CDR3 begins or ends on the DNA, so no DNA is shown, and the CDR3 is as TCRdb lists it. The gene calls are TRBV7-6 and TRBJ1-2; TRBD1, the D gene given by the table, was not confirmed from the DNA. CDR1 and CDR2 from the germline V gene are SGHVS and FNYEAQ. With termini counted, the CDR3 has 16 amino acids. CDR3 sequence: CASSFGPGQGRQGYTF.

This clonotype was observed many times. This chain links TRBV15 with TRBJ1-5, with TRBD1 as a possible D gene (5 bases). This CDR3 comprises 14 residues. Germline V gene sequence: CDR1 LNHNV, CDR2 YYDKDF (reference sequence). The V end lost 4 bases, the J end lost 6 bases, and 13 bases lay between the germline ends. The CDR3 loop is CATSISGVVQPQHF. The CDR3 DNA is TGTGCCACCAGCATCTCGGGGGTGGTTCAGCCCCAGCATTTT.

The chain uses TRBV7-8 and TRBJ2-1, with D possibly being TRBD2 (6 bases). The CDR3 is made up of 13 amino acids. With 5 bases removed from V and 8 bases from J, the gap between germline ends came to 13 bases. Germline lookup yields CDR1 SGHVS and CDR2 FQNEAQ. CDR3 region: CASSPGAADEQFF. CDR3 in DNA: TGTGCCAGCAGCCCGGGAGCGGCCGATGAGCAGTTCTTC.

This clonotype was detected many times. The rearrangement uses TRBV7-9 and TRBJ1-1; 12 bases align to TRBD1. The CDR3 spans 15 residues. Germline V CDR1 and CDR2: SEHNR, FQNEAQ (reference sequence). With V trimmed by 4 bases and J by 7 bases, 7 bases remained unmatched. Written as DNA, the CDR3 is TGTGCCAGCAGCTCTCGGGACAGGGGGCAGTTTGAAGCTTTCTTT. Translation gives CASSSRDRGQFEAFF.

This clonotype was counted many times. The rearrangement links TRBV5-1 to TRBJ2-1; 11 bases match TRBD2. The CDR3 sequence is 16 residues long. V lost 4 bases to trimming and J lost 7 bases; unmatched junction nucleotides: 10. Germline CDR1 and CDR2: SGHRS and YFSETQ. Written as DNA, the CDR3 is TGCGCCAGCAGCCCGTCGGCTAGCGGGGGGAGGAATGAGCAGTTCTTC. As protein: CASSPSASGGRNEQFF.

This sequence joins TRBV7-8 and TRBJ2-2; D remains ambiguous. The germline V gene encodes CDR1 SGHVS and CDR2 FQNEAQ. The germline V and J ends were trimmed by 2 bases and 4 bases, with 8 bases remaining between them. The CDR3 has 14 amino acids. In DNA form, the CDR3 reads TGTGCCAGCAGCTTACTGTTGGGCACCGGGGAGCTGTTTTTT. It specifies CASSLLLGTGELFF. The variable domain in full, completed from reference TRBV7-8 and TRBJ2-2, reads GAGVSQSPRYKVAKRGQDVALRCDPISGHVSLFWYQQALGQGPEFLTYFQNEAQLDKSGLPSDRFFAERPEGSVSTLKIQRTQQEDSAVYLCASSLLLGTGELFFGEGSRLTVL.

This sequence joins TRBV24-1 and TRBJ2-3, with TRBD1 matching 9 bases. The CDR3 length is 16 residues. Germline CDR1 is KGHDR and CDR2 is SFDVKD. J was trimmed by 4 bases and V by 4 bases; bases with no gene match: 8. The CDR3 DNA is TGTGCCACCAGTGACCCGGGACAGGGCAATGCAGATACGCAGTATTTT. Translated, it gives CATSDPGQGNADTQYF.

As DNA, the CDR3 is TGCAGTGCTAGAGACCGACCGAATTCACCCCTCCACTTT. This encodes CSARDRPNSPLHF. The rearrangement joins TRBV20-1 to TRBJ1-6, with D unclear. Germline CDR1 is DFQATT and CDR2 is SNEGSKA (reference sequence). Trimming pared 0 bases from V and 7 bases from J, leaving 7 bases between. CDR3 length equals 13 residues.

This rearrangement joins TRBV7-2 to TRBJ2-7; D is unclear. This CDR3 region has 15 residues. The germline gives CDR1 SGHTA, CDR2 FQGNSA. V gave up 3 bases and J gave up 4 bases, with 16 bases separating them. CDR3 amino acids: CASSFEFAVEYEQYF. For the CDR3, the DNA is TGTGCCAGCAGCTTTGAGTTTGCGGTAGAATACGAGCAGTACTTC.